The clone carrying this T cell receptor beta chain was seen a few times. Its antigen is unidentified. These data are taken from a study of cytomegalovirus exposure and HLA in healthy donors. Regarding the study as a whole: On later analysis, the bulk of CMV-associated TCR beta chains appeared to be HLA-restricted. As was reported, the HLA-A and HLA-B alleles of most subjects were accurately predicted from TCR beta sequences.

Use of 60 Vbeta and 13 Jbeta primers characterized the PCR. Profiled with immunoSEQ multiplex PCR; TCRdb holds only in-frame clones, not every one. The sample yields about 210,000 clones, around 86% seen once. Germline CDR1 is SGDLS and CDR2 is YYNGEE. V was cut by 10 bases and J by 1 base, with 11 bases left in between. The CDR3 is made up of 12 amino acids. This receptor was taken from a woman aged 45 to 65 in good health and CMV-seropositive. The sequenced sample was PBMCs. V and J are TRBV9 and TRBJ1-1; a weak D match, TRBD1 (5 bases). The CDR3 sequence is CARRGTNTEAFF. CDR3 in DNA: TGTGCCCGACGGGGGACGAACACTGAAGCTTTCTTT. The full variable domain, in which reference TRBV9 and TRBJ1-1 provide the parts outside the CDR3, is DSGVTQTPKHLITATGQRVTLRCSPRSGDLSVYWYQQSLDQGLQFLIQYYNGEERAKGNILERFSAQQFPDLHSELNLSSLELGDSALYFCARRGTNTEAFFGQGTRLTVV.